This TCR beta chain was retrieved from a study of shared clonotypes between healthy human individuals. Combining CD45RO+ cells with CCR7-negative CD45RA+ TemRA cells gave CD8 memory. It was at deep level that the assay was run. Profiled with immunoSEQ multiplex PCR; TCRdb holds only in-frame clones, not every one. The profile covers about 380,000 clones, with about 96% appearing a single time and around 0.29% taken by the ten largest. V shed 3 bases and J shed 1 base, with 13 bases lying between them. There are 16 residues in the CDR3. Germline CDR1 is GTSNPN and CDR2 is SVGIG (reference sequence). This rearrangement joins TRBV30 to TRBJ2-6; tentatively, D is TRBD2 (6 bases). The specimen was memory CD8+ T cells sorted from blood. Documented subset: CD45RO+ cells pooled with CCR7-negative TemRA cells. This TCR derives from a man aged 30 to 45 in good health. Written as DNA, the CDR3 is TGTGCCTGGAGGCTAGCGTACCTTTCTGGGGCCAACGTCCTGACTTTC. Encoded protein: CAWRLAYLSGANVLTF.